Below are 5 T cell receptor beta chains sequenced from a single sample in a study of regulatory T cells in long-lasting Graves disease. Documented time point: persistent/refractory GD, antithyroid drugs over 5 years with positive TRAb. PBMC-derived RNA was used for the TCR library. Construction of the TCR beta libraries employed iRepertoire HTBI primers in conjunction with Arm-PCR of CDR3 regions. A single record per CDR3 protein comes from TCRdb applying MiXCR to the multiplex PCR reads. This table holds roughly 500,000 distinct CDR3 sequences, about 22% found once. Here the sequenced sample was peripheral blood mononuclear cells (PBMCs), taken when the disease was refractory, from a patient treated with antithyroid drugs. Every receptor here comes from a female donor with Graves disease.

The chain is built from TRBV7-2 and TRBJ2-7, with a weak D call TRBD1 (8 bases). This CDR3 region has 17 residues. V was trimmed by 1 base and J by 4 bases, leaving 20 bases between them. Germline V CDR1 and CDR2: SGHTA, FQGNSA. CDR3 residues: CASSLGGGRGLFYEQYF. CDR3 nucleotides: TGTGCCAGCAGCTTAGGGGGGGGCAGGGGGCTCTTTTACGAGCAGTACTTC.

This clonotype has a handful of counts. V gene TRBV12-5 combines with J gene TRBJ2-2, with TRBD2 matching 8 bases. The CDR3 contains 15 residues. V shed 4 bases and J 4 bases; nucleotides not matched to a gene: 5. Looked up from germline, CDR1 is LGHNT and CDR2 is FRNRAP. This CDR3 reads CASGSHRGGTGELFF. The DNA of the CDR3 is TGTGCTAGTGGTTCCCACCGGGGGGGCACCGGGGAGCTGTTTTTT.

This clonotype was recorded at least ten times. The rearrangement uses TRBV28 and TRBJ2-7; D is unclear. Germline V gene sequence: CDR1 MDHEN, CDR2 SYDVKM. This CDR3 contains 14 residues. Trimming took off 2 bases at V and 2 bases at J, with 10 bases between the two ends. Written as DNA, the CDR3 is TGTGCCAGCAGTTTACGCAGAACCACCTACGAGCAGTACTTC. This sequence encodes CASSLRRTTYEQYF.

This clonotype was recorded at least ten times. The chain combines TRBV28 with TRBJ2-7, with a possible D match to TRBD2 (5 bases). Per germline, CDR1 MDHEN and CDR2 SYDVKM. The CDR3 totals 14 residues. Trimming shortened V by 3 bases and J by 2 bases, and 11 bases separated the two germline ends. The CDR3 coding sequence is TGTGCCAGCAGTTTCCTCTCACTAGCCTACGAGCAGTACTTC. Protein sequence: CASSFLSLAYEQYF. The full variable domain, with the rest looked up from reference TRBV28 and TRBJ2-7, is DVKVTQSSRYLVKRTGEKVFLECVQDMDHENMFWYRQDPGLGLRLIYFSYDVKMKEKGDIPEGYSVSREKKERFSLILESASTNQTSMYLCASSFLSLAYEQYFGPGTRLTVT.

This clonotype came up many times. The CDR3 nucleotides read TGCAGCGTCGTGACTCACCATGGGGAGACCCAGTACTTC. It translates to CSVVTHHGETQYF. V and J are TRBV29-1 and TRBJ2-5, with D unclear. Germline V gene sequence: CDR1 SQVTM, CDR2 ANQGSEA. CDR3 length: 13 amino acids. Trimming pared 6 bases from V and 5 bases from J, leaving 16 bases between.